One and the same sample provided the 8 T cell receptor beta chains below, sequenced in a study of metastatic and nonmetastatic thyroid tumors. Each patient went into thyroid surgery without having received any treatment. TCRdb reprocessed the PCR reads using MiXCR. Among 20,000 to 25,000 clones listed, around a sixth were seen once. Sequences were obtained from blood. Source of these receptors: a female donor with papillary thyroid cancer or a benign thyroid nodule (not recorded which). Some clones in this sample may be carry-over from other donors' samples.

This clone was seen ten or more times. The V call is TRBV20-1, the J call TRBJ1-1; maybe TRBD1 (5 bases). V was clipped by 3 bases and J by 9 bases, with 14 bases between them. The CDR3 extends over 12 amino acids. The V gene's germline CDR1 is DFQATT and CDR2 SNEGSKA (reference sequence). The CDR3 coding sequence is TGCAGTGCTAGTCGGGGCGATTTCCAAGCTTTCTTT. Its protein product is CSASRGDFQAFF.

Ten or more counts support this clone. A much larger clone lies one base from this, so it may be a read error. The chain combines TRBV28 with TRBJ2-3; D possibly corresponds to TRBD2 (5 bases). CDR1 MDHEN and CDR2 SYDVKM come from the germline V gene. CDR3 length: 16 amino acids. CDR3 loop: CASSSSHSASTDAQYF. The CDR3 DNA follows: TGTGCCAGCAGTTCCTCCCATTCAGCTAGCACAGATGCGCAGTATTTT.

This clone ranks as medium-sized (0.01 to 0.1%). The V gene is TRBV28, the J gene TRBJ1-6; unclear D gene. Germline V gives CDR1 MDHEN, CDR2 SYDVKM. This CDR3 is 11 amino acids long. Trimming removed 5 bases at V and 10 bases at J, with 6 bases between. The CDR3 nucleotides are TGTGCCAGCAGTACTACCTCACCCCTCCACTTT. As protein: CASSTTSPLHF.

This clone came up once. Mismatch with germline at one junction end may stem from a read error. The CDR3 protein is CASSQARDSQSGANVPTF. For the CDR3, the DNA is TGTGCCAGCAGCCAAGCCCGGGACAGTCAATCTGGGGCCAACGTCCCGACTTTC. This chain connects TRBV4-2 to TRBJ2-6; 7 bases align to TRBD1. The CDR3 is 18 residues long. CDR1 and CDR2 (germline): LGHNA, YNFKEQ.

This clone is labeled medium-sized. The rearrangement uses TRBV6-2 or TRBV6-3 and TRBJ2-1; D might be TRBD2 (6 bases). CDR3 size: 15 residues. The V end lost 7 bases, the J end lost 1 base, and 14 bases lay between the germline ends. Germline V gene sequence: CDR1 MNHEY, CDR2 SVGEGT. The CDR3 spells CASTDGTGSYNEQFF. CDR3 nucleotides: TGTGCCAGCACCGACGGGACTGGATCCTACAATGAGCAGTTCTTC.

In its sample, this clone is medium-sized (0.01 to 0.1%). The rearrangement links TRBV6-2 or TRBV6-3 to TRBJ2-7; 8 bases fit TRBD1. The V gene end was trimmed by 5 bases and the J gene end by 3 bases; junction bases not matched to a gene: 9. CDR3 length: 15 amino acids. CDR1 is MNHEY and CDR2 is SVGEGT in the germline V gene. The CDR3 reads CASSRRTGFLYEQYF. CDR3 sequence (DNA): TGTGCCAGCAGTAGAAGGACAGGGTTTCTCTACGAGCAGTACTTC.

Many counts were recorded for this clone. CDR3 in DNA: TGTGCCAGCAGTGGTCTGGGACTCACAGATACGCAGTATTTT. This translates into CASSGLGLTDTQYF. The chain recombines TRBV28 with TRBJ2-3; a weak D match, TRBD2 (6 bases). Germline V gives CDR1 MDHEN, CDR2 SYDVKM. The CDR3 sequence is 14 residues long. V gave up 5 bases and J gave up 2 bases, with 11 bases separating them. The variable domain in full, with the rest retrieved from reference TRBV28 and TRBJ2-3, is DVKVTQSSRYLVKRTGEKVFLECVQDMDHENMFWYRQDPGLGLRLIYFSYDVKMKEKGDIPEGYSVSREKKERFSLILESASTNQTSMYLCASSGLGLTDTQYFGPGTRLTVL.

By share, this clone counts as medium-sized (0.01 to 0.1%). V gene TRBV28 combines with J gene TRBJ1-2; D not resolved. Trimming pared 4 bases from V and 4 bases from J, leaving 16 bases between. This CDR3 contains 15 residues. Germline CDR1 MDHEN, CDR2 SYDVKM. The CDR3 reads CASSSPMKIFYGYTF. Here the CDR3 DNA reads TGTGCCAGCAGTTCCCCGATGAAGATCTTCTATGGCTACACCTTC.